This T cell receptor beta chain is drawn from a study of blood T cell repertoires in COVID-19. Study background: In each case, the material was cDNA or gDNA derived from T cells, B-cell-depleted T cells, or PBMCs.

The age range of participants was 18 to 89 years, with residence in around 22 US areas. Germline V gene sequence: CDR1 GTSNPN, CDR2 SVGIG (reference sequence). Trimming removed 3 bases from V and 5 bases from J, with 17 bases in between. CDR3 size: 15 residues. This table comes from immunoSEQ multiplex PCR, and its TCRdb copy is limited to in-frame clones, with some not included. This sample yields 350,000 to 450,000 clones, of which just over 90% are seen a single time; about 0.86% belongs to the top ten. Sequencing was performed on PBMCs or T cells enriched from blood (not recorded which). The TCR comes from a woman aged 40 to 50 who had been exposed to COVID-19. The chain combines TRBV30 with TRBJ1-5; a possible D gene is TRBD1 (6 bases). The CDR3 region is CAWRSTVRGDQPQHF. The DNA of the CDR3 is TGTGCCTGGAGATCGACGGTCAGGGGAGATCAGCCCCAGCATTTT.